The 32 T cell receptor beta chains presented below share a single source sample, sequenced in a study of shared clonotypes between healthy human individuals (dated by TCRdb to about 2020). Libraries were prepared through the immunoSEQ multiplex PCR assay. This immuneACCESS table, as held by TCRdb, lists in-frame sequences with V and J called but not all clones. Of the missing ones, under half trace to an unresolved V gene in checked studies; the others have no known cause. The sample contains about 1,900,000 clones, over 85% of them found a single time. The top ten clones comprise more than 0.95% of the sample. For the CD8 naive samples, CD45RO-negative cells were positively selected for CCR7, yielding a CD45RA+CCR7+ population from which TemRA cells were excluded. Sequences were obtained from naive CD8+ T cells sorted from blood. Explained via the paper, the cell subset or site label denotes: CD45RA+CCR7+. The receptors originated from a young man in good health.

In the case of this clone: The same CDR3 is also encoded by other DNA sequences in this sample. The V call is TRBV28, the J call TRBJ2-2; tentatively, D is TRBD1 (5 bases). V was pared by 3 bases and J by 3 bases, with 8 bases between. The CDR3 contains 14 residues. Germline CDR1 and CDR2: MDHEN and SYDVKM. The DNA for the CDR3 is TGTGCCAGCAGTTTTCAGGGCGACACCGGGGAGCTGTTTTTT. Protein sequence: CASSFQGDTGELFF.

CDR3: CAWSVLAGGGDEQFF. CDR3 nucleotide sequence: TGTGCCTGGAGTGTACTGGCAGGGGGTGGGGATGAGCAGTTCTTC. The chain is built from TRBV30 and TRBJ2-1; 7 bases agree with TRBD1. Germline CDR1 GTSNPN, CDR2 SVGIG (reference sequence). J gave up 8 bases and V 0 bases, and 10 bases lay outside the gene matches. CDR3 size: 15 residues.

The chain has TRBV28 and TRBJ1-1; unclear D gene. Germline V gives CDR1 MDHEN, CDR2 SYDVKM. Trimming stripped 0 bases from V and 6 bases from J, with 14 bases between. The CDR3 consists of 15 residues. The CDR3: CASSLWPSGDPEAFF. The CDR3 bases are TGTGCCAGCAGTTTATGGCCCTCCGGGGATCCTGAAGCTTTCTTT. Full variable domain (remainder filled in from reference TRBV28 and TRBJ1-1): DVKVTQSSRYLVKRTGEKVFLECVQDMDHENMFWYRQDPGLGLRLIYFSYDVKMKEKGDIPEGYSVSREKKERFSLILESASTNQTSMYLCASSLWPSGDPEAFFGQGTRLTVV.

CDR3 in amino acids: CASVVTSGRTAYEQYF. As DNA, the CDR3 is TGTGCCAGCGTTGTGACTAGCGGGAGGACAGCCTACGAGCAGTACTTC. The chain uses TRBV6-8 and TRBJ2-7; TRBD2 aligns across 13 bases. The CDR3 spans 16 residues. The germline V gene has CDR1 MNHGY and CDR2 SAAAGT. After removal of 8 bases from V and 2 bases from J, the junction contained 9 bases not matched to a gene.

The chain employs TRBV18 and TRBJ2-1; 12 nucleotides match TRBD1. V lost 2 bases to trimming and J lost 8 bases; unmatched junction nucleotides: 4. From germline, CDR1 is KGHSH and CDR2 LQKENI. There are 15 residues in the CDR3. Here the CDR3 reads CASSPRDRGRDEQFF. For the CDR3, the DNA is TGTGCCAGCTCACCAAGGGACAGGGGGCGCGATGAGCAGTTCTTC.

The genes are TRBV7-9 and TRBJ1-2; D gene ambiguous. The CDR3 is 13 amino acids. V was trimmed by 4 bases and J by 6 bases, leaving 12 bases between them. CDR1 and CDR2 from the germline V gene are SEHNR and FQNEAQ (reference sequence). The CDR3 bases are TGTGCCAGCAGCTCCCCGCTAGGGCATGGCTACACCTTC. It codes for CASSSPLGHGYTF.

The chain uses TRBV4-1 and TRBJ1-1, with a weak D call TRBD1 (5 bases). This CDR3 has 15 residues. The germline V gene has CDR1 MGHRA and CDR2 YSYEKL. V was clipped by 5 bases and J by 3 bases, with 16 bases between them. As DNA, the CDR3 is TGCGCCAGCAGCAGTCTGGCACAGGTTGACACTGAAGCTTTCTTT. It yields the protein CASSSLAQVDTEAFF.

On this clone itself: In the same sample, other DNA sequences code for this CDR3. The chain joins TRBV11-2 to TRBJ2-1; D remains ambiguous. Trimming cost V 4 bases and J 7 bases, with 8 bases left between them. Germline loops: CDR1 SGHAT, CDR2 FQNNGV. CDR3 size: 12 residues. This CDR3 is CASSSGVNEQFF. The DNA of the CDR3 is TGTGCCAGCAGCTCAGGTGTGAATGAGCAGTTCTTC.

The sample holds a few counts of this clone. This specimen includes other DNA sequences encoding the same CDR3. The gene calls are TRBV30 and TRBJ1-1; D is undetermined. V was cut by 2 bases and J by 5 bases, with 6 bases left in between. This CDR3 has 11 residues. Looked up from germline, CDR1 is GTSNPN and CDR2 is SVGIG (reference sequence). The CDR3 DNA reads TGTGCCTGGAGTCCGGGGACTGAAGCTTTCTTT. Translation: CAWSPGTEAFF.

The CDR3 is CASSQEDGRAGISYEQYF. The DNA of the CDR3 is TGCGCCAGCAGCCAAGAGGACGGGAGGGCAGGGATCTCCTACGAGCAGTACTTC. The genes are TRBV4-3 and TRBJ2-7, with TRBD2 matching 8 bases. CDR3 length: 18 amino acids. CDR1 and CDR2 from the germline V gene are LGHNA and YSLEER. Trimming removed 0 bases from V and 0 bases from J; junction bases left unmatched: 10.

The gene calls are TRBV29-1 and TRBJ2-7; TRBD2 is a possible D gene (6 bases). From germline, CDR1 is SQVTM and CDR2 ANQGSEA. Between the trimmed V and J ends, which lost 4 bases and 2 bases, there was a span of 9 bases. The length of the CDR3 is 12 residues. This CDR3 is CSVVGGTYEQYF. The CDR3 coding sequence is TGCAGCGTTGTCGGGGGAACCTACGAGCAGTACTTC.

The chain recombines TRBV29-1 with TRBJ2-1; D perhaps matches TRBD2 (6 bases). Trimming removed 1 base at V and 7 bases at J, with 8 bases between. Germline values: CDR1 SQVTM, CDR2 ANQGSEA. The CDR3 covers 12 residues. The CDR3 spells CSVEVGGNEQFF. The CDR3 DNA reads as TGCAGCGTTGAAGTAGGAGGGAATGAGCAGTTCTTC.

The chain carries TRBV2 and TRBJ2-1, with D tentatively TRBD1 (5 bases). V was cut by 11 bases and J by 10 bases, with 24 bases left in between. CDR3 length: 14 amino acids. Per the germline V gene, CDR1 is SNHLY and CDR2 is FYNNEI. CDR3 residues: CAGAGLNDSGEQFF. DNA of the CDR3: TGTGCCGGGGCCGGGCTAAACGATTCCGGGGAGCAGTTCTTC.

The rearrangement links TRBV9 to TRBJ2-3; D not resolved. The CDR3 is 13 amino acids. Trimming pared 7 bases from V and 3 bases from J, leaving 12 bases between. Looked up from germline, CDR1 is SGDLS and CDR2 is YYNGEE. The CDR3 nucleotides are TGTGCCAGCGCCGTAGGTGGAACAGATACGCAGTATTTT. As protein: CASAVGGTDTQYF. Variable domain in full (rest from reference TRBV9 and TRBJ2-3): DSGVTQTPKHLITATGQRVTLRCSPRSGDLSVYWYQQSLDQGLQFLIQYYNGEERAKGNILERFSAQQFPDLHSELNLSSLELGDSALYFCASAVGGTDTQYFGPGTRLTVL.

This clone was seen a handful of times. The V call is TRBV30, the J call TRBJ1-2; 9 nucleotides line up with TRBD1. J gave up 12 bases and V 2 bases, and 10 bases lay outside the gene matches. This CDR3 has 13 amino acids. Germline V gene lookup returns CDR1 GTSNPN and CDR2 SVGIG (reference sequence). This CDR3 is CAWSHNPGQGDTF. Here the CDR3 DNA reads TGTGCCTGGAGTCATAACCCGGGACAGGGTGACACCTTC.

The chain recombines TRBV27 with TRBJ2-5, with 7 nucleotides matching TRBD2. CDR3 length equals 18 residues. With V trimmed by 2 bases and J by 5 bases, 17 bases remained unmatched. The V gene's germline CDR1 is MNHEY and CDR2 SMNVEV (reference sequence). The CDR3 DNA reads as TGTGCCAGCAGTTTAATTTCCCTCGGGGGAGGGAGATTGGAGACCCAGTACTTC. Its translation is CASSLISLGGGRLETQYF.

V is TRBV4-1 and J is TRBJ2-7; D perhaps matches TRBD2 (6 bases). The CDR3 spans 13 residues. The V end lost 3 bases, the J end lost 4 bases, and 10 bases lay between the germline ends. Germline CDR1 reads MGHRA; CDR2 reads YSYEKL. The CDR3 DNA reads TGCGCCAGCAGCCATCATGGGGGGTACGAGCAGTACTTC. Its translation is CASSHHGGYEQYF.

The chain links TRBV28 to TRBJ2-3, with TRBD2 as a possible D gene (6 bases). With 3 bases removed from V and 5 bases from J, the gap between germline ends came to 12 bases. CDR1 MDHEN and CDR2 SYDVKM come from the germline V gene. The CDR3 has 14 amino acids. Here the CDR3 reads CASSFSGVQDTQYF. CDR3 in DNA: TGTGCCAGCAGTTTTTCGGGGGTTCAAGATACGCAGTATTTT.

This clone was detected only once. The CDR3 DNA is TGCGCCAGCAGCCGGGATCACGAGCAGTACTTC. It is translated as CASSRDHEQYF. V is TRBV4-1 and J is TRBJ2-7; no clear D gene. This CDR3 has 11 residues. V was shortened by 4 bases and J by 5 bases, with 6 bases between the two germline ends. In germline, CDR1 is MGHRA, CDR2 YSYEKL.

This clone was seen just once. The CDR3 DNA reads as TGTGCCAGCAGCCGGGACAGGGGACTTAATCAGCCCCAGCATTTT. It is translated as CASSRDRGLNQPQHF. The chain has TRBV27 and TRBJ1-5; 10 positions agree with TRBD1. The germline gives CDR1 MNHEY, CDR2 SMNVEV (reference sequence). The trim removed 6 bases at V and 4 bases at J, leaving 6 bases unmatched. The CDR3 is 15 residues long.

On this clone itself: Other nucleotide sequences from this sample produce the same CDR3. The V call is TRBV6-5, the J call TRBJ1-1; D gene uncertain. Trimming removed 2 bases at V and 1 base at J, with 8 bases between. The germline V gene has CDR1 MNHEY and CDR2 SVGAGI. This CDR3 spans 14 amino acids. The CDR3 sequence: CASSYLTGNTEAFF. The CDR3 DNA reads as TGTGCCAGCAGTTACCTCACTGGGAACACTGAAGCTTTCTTT.

The rearrangement joins TRBV6-1 to TRBJ2-5; D is uncertain. The CDR3 has 12 amino acids. Germline assignment: CDR1 MNHNS and CDR2 SASEGT. V shed 2 bases and J shed 5 bases, with 6 bases lying between them. The CDR3 loop reads CASSESSETQYF. The CDR3 nucleotides are TGTGCCAGCAGTGAATCTTCGGAGACCCAGTACTTC.

The J gene is TRBJ2-5, the V gene TRBV4-1, with D unclear. Germline values: CDR1 MGHRA, CDR2 YSYEKL. Trimming removed 3 bases at V and 2 bases at J, with 4 bases between. CDR3 size: 12 residues. The CDR3 reads CASSHRQETQYF. In DNA form, the CDR3 reads TGCGCCAGCAGCCATAGACAAGAGACCCAGTACTTC.

This rearrangement joins TRBV25-1 to TRBJ2-5; D tentatively fits TRBD1 or TRBD2 (5 bases each). Germline V CDR1 and CDR2: MGHDK, SYGVNS. V lost 4 bases, J lost 1 base, and 16 bases lay in between. The CDR3 has 16 residues. The CDR3 sequence: CASSGRTNSVQETQYF. CDR3 DNA sequence: TGTGCCAGCAGTGGACGGACAAATAGCGTCCAAGAGACCCAGTACTTC.

The CDR3 region has the DNA TGTGCCAGCAGCTTAGATCTGGCAGCTGAGCAGTTCTTC. As protein: CASSLDLAAEQFF. J is TRBJ2-1 and V is TRBV11-2; no definite D call. Trimming stripped 0 bases from V and 9 bases from J, with 9 bases between. Germline values: CDR1 SGHAT, CDR2 FQNNGV. This CDR3 is built from 13 residues.

This rearrangement joins TRBV19 to TRBJ1-2, with 10 bases lining up with TRBD1. Germline V CDR1 and CDR2: LNHDA, SQIVND (reference sequence). The length of the CDR3 is 13 residues. The trim removed 9 bases at V and 4 bases at J, leaving 5 bases unmatched. The CDR3 loop is CASGTGVTYGYTF. The CDR3 coding sequence is TGTGCCAGCGGGACAGGGGTTACCTATGGCTACACCTTC.

The chain joins TRBV5-4 to TRBJ1-6; no firm D call. Germline CDR1 is SGHNT and CDR2 is YYREEE (reference sequence). V dropped 0 bases and J dropped 7 bases, with 8 bases sitting between them. The CDR3 runs 14 residues. The CDR3 DNA reads as TGTGCCAGCAGCTTGGGGACGGGAAATTCACCCCTCCACTTT. It is translated as CASSLGTGNSPLHF. Filled out from reference TRBV5-4 and TRBJ1-6, the complete variable domain reads ETGVTQSPTHLIKTRGQQVTLRCSSQSGHNTVSWYQQALGQGPQFIFQYYREEENGRGNFPPRFSGLQFPNYSSELNVNALELDDSALYLCASSLGTGNSPLHFGNGTRLTVT.

The chain joins TRBV28 to TRBJ2-2, with 7 bases that match TRBD2. The CDR3 is 15 amino acids. The germline CDR1 and CDR2 sequences are MDHEN and SYDVKM. Germline trimming cut 5 bases from V and 0 bases from J; bases unmatched to any gene: 3. The CDR3 reads CASSPLATNTGELFF. CDR3 DNA sequence: TGTGCCAGCAGTCCACTAGCGACGAACACCGGGGAGCTGTTTTTT.

This chain joins TRBV19 and TRBJ2-1; D uncertain. Trimming took off 10 bases at V and 10 bases at J, with 14 bases between the two ends. The CDR3 is 11 residues long. Germline assignment: CDR1 LNHDA and CDR2 SQIVND (reference sequence). CDR3 sequence reads: CATHDGGEQFF. For the CDR3, the DNA is TGTGCCACCCATGACGGTGGCGAGCAGTTCTTC.

This clone was seen just once. CDR3 amino acids: CSVRRARGTDTQYF. CDR3 coding DNA: TGCAGCGTTAGACGGGCCAGGGGAACAGATACGCAGTATTTT. The chain links TRBV29-1 to TRBJ2-3; a weak D match, TRBD1 (6 bases). This CDR3 is 14 amino acids long. Looked up from germline, CDR1 is SQVTM and CDR2 is ANQGSEA. Between the trimmed V and J ends, which lost 5 bases and 3 bases, there was a span of 15 bases.

The gene calls are TRBV7-6 and TRBJ1-4; D is unclear. The ends were cut back, 4 bases at V and 6 bases at J, with 9 bases in the middle. Germline values: CDR1 SGHVS, CDR2 FNYEAQ. The CDR3 is 13 residues long. The CDR3 sequence is CASSYGPDEKLFF. DNA for the CDR3: TGTGCCAGCAGCTATGGACCAGATGAAAAACTGTTTTTT.

The rearrangement joins TRBV28 to TRBJ1-2; unclear D gene. The V gene's germline CDR1 is MDHEN and CDR2 SYDVKM. Trimming took 5 bases from V and 7 from J, leaving 14 bases between them. The CDR3 totals 13 residues. The CDR3 nucleotides read TGTGCCAGCAGTCCTTGGCAGGCCCGTGGCTACACCTTC. Translating gives CASSPWQARGYTF.